A selection of T cell receptor beta chains follows, all from one sample in a study of shared clonotypes between healthy human individuals. The assay was immunoSEQ multiplex PCR, and TCRdb's table has in-frame clones only and misses some. The sample consists of millions of clones, over 85% of them appearing once. Sequenced sample: naive CD4+ T cells from PBMCs. Receptors originate from a man in his late teens or twenties in good health. Some clones in this sample may be carry-over from other donors' samples. The CDR3 runs from the conserved cysteine through the conserved F or W. The D gene is left open where the match is weak. Expanded clones get a size class; other rows say once, few or many, or leave the size out.

TRBV2	.	.	TRBJ2-3	TGTGCCAGCCGGTCGGAGTCTAGCACAGATACGCAGTATTTT	CASRSESSTDTQYF
TRBV29-1	.	.	TRBJ1-5	TGCAGCAGCAGCCCAGGGGTAGGTCAGCCCCAGCATTTT	CSSSPGVGQPQHF
TRBV5-1	TRBD2	.	TRBJ2-5	TGCGCCAGCAGCTCGGGGGGAGGTGGTGAGACCCAGTACTTC	CASSSGGGGETQYF
TRBV5-1	.	.	TRBJ2-7	TGCGCCAGCAGCTTGGCCGGGAACCCCTACGAGCAGTACTTC	CASSLAGNPYEQYF
TRBV28	.	.	TRBJ1-1	TGTGCCAGCAGTTTAACGGCAGAAACTAAAGCTTTCTTT	CASSLTAETKAFF
TRBV25-1	.	.	TRBJ2-3	TGTGCCAGCAGTACGTCAGGAGGAGCGATGAATACGCAGTATTTT	CASSTSGGAMNTQYF
TRBV2	TRBD2	.	TRBJ2-3	TGTGCCAGCACTCCCGGGACTAGCGGGAGTATTACGCAGTATTTT	CASTPGTSGSITQYF
TRBV9	.	.	TRBJ2-3	TGTGCCAGCAGCGTAGTAGCCAGGGGCGCAGCAGATACGCAGTATTTT	CASSVVARGAADTQYF
TRBV2	.	.	TRBJ1-2	TGTGCCAGCAGTCGAGAGACAAATGGGGGTGGCTACACCTTC	CASSRETNGGGYTF
TRBV19	TRBD2	.	TRBJ2-3	TGTGCCAGTAGTATAGGACGACTCTTGGGAGGGTCTAGCACAGATACGCAGTATTTT	CASSIGRLLGGSSTDTQYF
TRBV18	.	.	TRBJ1-2	TGTGCCAGCTCACCGGGGGGACGCGACTATGGCTACACCTTC	CASSPGGRDYGYTF
TRBV9	.	.	TRBJ2-1	TGTGCCAGCAGCGTAGAAGGTTACGAGCAGTTCTTC	CASSVEGYEQFF
TRBV5-1	TRBD1	.	TRBJ2-7	TGCGCCAGCAGGGAGACAGGGATCTACGAGCAGTACTTC	CASRETGIYEQYF
TRBV29-1	.	.	TRBJ2-7	TGCAGCGTCGGTACTGGGGCCGGGGCGCAGTACTTC	CSVGTGAGAQYF
TRBV29-1	.	.	TRBJ2-2	TGCAGCGTTGAAGAGAGGGACGCGAACACCGGGGAGCTGTTTTTT	CSVEERDANTGELFF
TRBV5-1	TRBD1	.	TRBJ1-5	TGCGCCAGCAGCTACTCTCCCCTTGGACAGGGCTATCAGCCCCAGCATTTT	CASSYSPLGQGYQPQHF
TRBV29-1	TRBD2	.	TRBJ2-1	TGCAGCGTTGAACGGCTAGCGGGGGTGGTGGATGAGCAGTTCTTC	CSVERLAGVVDEQFF
TRBV27	TRBD1	.	TRBJ1-1	TGTGCCAGCAGTCGGGACAGGGGGGGAGCTGAAGCTTTCTTT	CASSRDRGGAEAFF
TRBV5-1	.	.	TRBJ2-7	TGCGCCAGCAGCTTAACGGGGAGCTCCTACGAGCAGTACTTC	CASSLTGSSYEQYF
TRBV4-1	.	.	TRBJ2-7	TGCGCCAGCAGCCAAGCAGGGCACGAGCAGTACTTC	CASSQAGHEQYF
TRBV6-5	.	.	TRBJ1-2	TGTGCCAGCAGCATAGGGGGGGGCTCTGGCTACACCTTC	CASSIGGGSGYTF
TRBV11-1	.	once	TRBJ2-3	TGTGCCAGCAGCTTGGCGGAGGAGGAGTATTTT	CASSLAEEEYF
TRBV28	TRBD2	once	TRBJ2-7	TGTGCCAGCAGTTTTTCAGCGGGAGGGCCGAGCTCCTACGAGCAGTACTTC	CASSFSAGGPSSYEQYF
TRBV29-1	.	.	TRBJ1-1	TGCAGCGTTGACAGACCGACTGAAGCTTTCTTT	CSVDRPTEAFF